The 21 T cell receptor beta chains in this list originate from one sample, sequenced in a study of blood T cell repertoires in COVID-19. Generated by immunoSEQ multiplex PCR, the TCRdb table keeps only in-frame clones and is missing some. The sample gives 190,000 or so clones, around 79% of which show up once; roughly 13% is in the top ten. Sequenced: peripheral blood. These receptors were taken from a middle-aged man who had recovered from COVID-19.

This chain links TRBV18 with TRBJ2-5, with TRBD2 matching over 9 bases. CDR3 size: 15 residues. The V gene end was trimmed by 2 bases and the J gene end by 5 bases; junction bases not matched to a gene: 6. Germline V gives CDR1 KGHSH, CDR2 LQKENI. The CDR3 reads CASSPWREGLETQYF. The CDR3 region has the DNA TGTGCCAGCTCACCATGGCGGGAGGGCCTGGAGACCCAGTACTTC. The variable domain in full, completed from reference TRBV18 and TRBJ2-5, reads NAGVMQNPRHLVRRRGQEARLRCSPMKGHSHVYWYRQLPEEGLKFMVYLQKENIIDESGMPKERFSAEFPKEGPSILRIQQVVRGDSAAYFCASSPWREGLETQYFGPGTRLLVL.

The chain has TRBV27 and TRBJ2-1, with 7 bases matching TRBD1. Germline CDR1 reads MNHEY; CDR2 reads SMNVEV (reference sequence). V lost 8 bases, J lost 4 bases, and 5 bases stayed unmatched. This CDR3 comprises 13 residues. CDR3 sequence (DNA): TGTGCCAGCGGCAGACAGGGTTACAATGAGCAGTTCTTC. Its protein product is CASGRQGYNEQFF.

Written as DNA, the CDR3 is TGTGCCATCAGTGAGTCTATAGCGGGAGCATACAATGAGCAGTTCTTC. Amino acids: CAISESIAGAYNEQFF. V and J are TRBV10-3 and TRBJ2-1; TRBD2 agrees at 9 bases. V was pared by 0 bases and J by 4 bases, with 4 bases of the junction left unmatched. The CDR3 covers 16 residues. Germline V gene sequence: CDR1 ENHRY, CDR2 SYGVKD.

CDR3 bases: TGTGCCAGCAGGCCACTAGCGGGAGGGACGAATGAGCAGTTCTTC. Translation gives CASRPLAGGTNEQFF. The chain carries TRBV7-9 and TRBJ2-1; TRBD2 matches 13 bases. CDR1 and CDR2 from the germline V gene are SEHNR and FQNEAQ (reference sequence). V lost 6 bases to trimming and J lost 7 bases; unmatched junction nucleotides: 6. This CDR3 comprises 15 residues.

The chain couples TRBV28 to TRBJ2-3; 7 nucleotides agree with TRBD1. There are 14 residues in the CDR3. Unmatched junction bases numbered 6, after V lost 7 bases and J lost 2 bases. CDR1 MDHEN and CDR2 SYDVKM come from the germline V gene. This chain's CDR3 is CASTRQGLTDTQYF. CDR3 sequence (DNA): TGTGCCAGCACAAGACAGGGCCTCACAGATACGCAGTATTTT. Complete variable domain (other parts from reference TRBV28 and TRBJ2-3): DVKVTQSSRYLVKRTGEKVFLECVQDMDHENMFWYRQDPGLGLRLIYFSYDVKMKEKGDIPEGYSVSREKKERFSLILESASTNQTSMYLCASTRQGLTDTQYFGPGTRLTVL.

In its sample, this clone was seen a few times. The chain uses TRBV2 and TRBJ2-3, with TRBD2 identical over 8 bases. V gave up 11 bases and J gave up 3 bases; unmatched junction bases: 7. The CDR3 is 13 residues long. Germline CDR1 reads SNHLY; CDR2 reads FYNNEI. CDR3 in DNA: TGTGCCGGTAGCGGGGACGGAACAGATACGCAGTATTTT. This translates into CAGSGDGTDTQYF.

The genes are TRBV5-1 and TRBJ1-3; D is perhaps TRBD1 (6 bases). V dropped 2 bases and J dropped 2 bases, with 14 bases sitting between them. There are 16 residues in the CDR3. Germline lookup yields CDR1 SGHRS and CDR2 YFSETQ. CDR3 residues: CASSFLDGGPGNTIYF. CDR3 DNA: TGCGCCAGCAGCTTTCTTGACGGGGGGCCTGGAAACACCATATATTTT.

This chain links TRBV5-5 with TRBJ1-5; 11 nucleotides match TRBD1. This CDR3 has 15 amino acids. Per germline, CDR1 SGHKS and CDR2 YYEKEE (reference sequence). J was trimmed by 7 bases and V by 1 base; bases with no gene match: 4. CDR3 loop: CASSLLGQGEQPQHF. For the CDR3, the DNA is TGTGCCAGCAGCTTGTTGGGACAGGGGGAGCAGCCCCAGCATTTT.

This chain joins TRBV18 and TRBJ2-1; TRBD2 matches 14 bases. The CDR3 totals 15 residues. V lost 5 bases and J lost 5; bases outside the gene matches: 2. Per the germline V gene, CDR1 is KGHSH and CDR2 is LQKENI. The CDR3 spells CASSRLAGGNNEQFF. The DNA for the CDR3 is TGTGCCAGCTCAAGACTAGCGGGAGGGAACAATGAGCAGTTCTTC.

This chain uses TRBV5-1 with TRBJ2-1; 7 nucleotides agree with TRBD2. Germline trimming cut 5 bases from V and 7 bases from J; bases unmatched to any gene: 6. CDR1 is SGHRS, CDR2 YFSETQ, per germline. This CDR3 comprises 13 residues. CDR3 protein: CASRPGGGNEQFF. In DNA form, the CDR3 reads TGCGCCAGCAGGCCGGGAGGAGGGAATGAGCAGTTCTTC.

The CDR3: CASSDGYLKEAFF. The CDR3 nucleotides read TGTGCCAGCAGTGACGGTTACTTGAAAGAAGCTTTCTTT. The V gene is TRBV2, the J gene TRBJ1-1, with D uncertain. V lost 3 bases and J lost 8, with 13 bases in between. The CDR3 covers 13 residues. The germline V gene has CDR1 SNHLY and CDR2 FYNNEI.

This sequence joins TRBV12-5 and TRBJ2-7; TRBD2 matches 7 bases. V trimming: 6 bases; J trimming: 5 bases; junction bases outside the gene matches: 10. The CDR3 is 14 residues long. Per germline, CDR1 LGHNT and CDR2 FRNRAP. The CDR3 DNA sequence: TGTGCTAGTGGCCAATTGGCGGGAGTGGACGAGCAGTACTTC. Translating gives CASGQLAGVDEQYF.

CDR3 amino acids: CASSLARGHPYNEQFF. In DNA, the CDR3 is TGTGCCAGCAGCTTAGCACGGGGACATCCCTACAATGAGCAGTTCTTC. The chain couples TRBV7-9 to TRBJ2-1; possible D gene TRBD1, 6 bases. The germline CDR1 and CDR2 sequences are SEHNR and FQNEAQ (reference sequence). V dropped 0 bases and J dropped 2 bases, with 11 bases sitting between them. The CDR3 is made up of 16 amino acids.

The chain employs TRBV27 and TRBJ2-2, with a weak D call TRBD1 (6 bases). The CDR3 is 13 amino acids. V lost 5 bases to trimming and J lost 6 bases, with 10 bases between them. Germline V lookup: CDR1 MNHEY, CDR2 SMNVEV (reference sequence). CDR3 protein: CASSLRQAGELFF. For the CDR3, the DNA is TGTGCCAGCAGTCTCCGACAGGCCGGGGAGCTGTTTTTT.

The rearrangement uses TRBV19 and TRBJ2-7; tentative D call: TRBD1 (5 bases). Per germline, CDR1 LNHDA and CDR2 SQIVND (reference sequence). Trimming removed 1 base at V and 0 bases at J, with 7 bases between. The CDR3 is 14 residues long. The CDR3 protein is CASSIARDSYEQYF. In DNA form, the CDR3 reads TGTGCCAGTAGTATAGCCAGGGACTCCTACGAGCAGTACTTC.

J is TRBJ2-5 and V is TRBV14, with TRBD2 as a possible D gene (5 bases). CDR1 SGHDN and CDR2 FVKESK come from the germline V gene. V lost 0 bases, J lost 4 bases, and 18 bases lay in between. There are 17 residues in the CDR3. CDR3 DNA sequence: TGTGCCAGCAGCCAAGACCCCCCCAGGCGACGGGGAGAGACCCAGTACTTC. It yields the protein CASSQDPPRRRGETQYF.

This clone was detected a few times. The V call is TRBV7-2, the J call TRBJ1-1; 10 bases are shared with TRBD1. Germline V gives CDR1 SGHTA, CDR2 FQGNSA. Trimming took 5 bases from V and 7 from J; bases not matched to a gene: 7. The CDR3 loop spans 14 amino acids. CDR3 sequence reads: CASSLDRGRDEAFF. CDR3 DNA: TGTGCCAGCAGCCTCGACAGGGGGCGAGATGAAGCTTTCTTT.

This chain connects TRBV29-1 to TRBJ2-3; TRBD2 is a possible D gene (7 bases). The CDR3 is 14 amino acids. CDR1 and CDR2 from the germline V gene are SQVTM and ANQGSEA. The ends were cut back, 6 bases at V and 3 bases at J, with 16 bases in the middle. CDR3 sequence reads: CSVEGGSTTDTQYF. CDR3 DNA: TGCAGCGTGGAGGGGGGGAGTACGACAGATACGCAGTATTTT.

V gene TRBV15 combines with J gene TRBJ1-1; D perhaps matches TRBD1 (5 bases). Looked up from germline, CDR1 is LNHNV and CDR2 is YYDKDF (reference sequence). V was pared by 0 bases and J by 5 bases, with 16 bases between. CDR3 size: 16 residues. The CDR3 DNA reads TGTGCCACCAGCAGAGATCTCCCGGCGGGGGGGACTGAAGCTTTCTTT. It is translated as CATSRDLPAGGTEAFF.

The J gene is TRBJ1-1, the V gene TRBV30; TRBD1 matches 9 bases. Germline CDR1 is GTSNPN and CDR2 is SVGIG (reference sequence). This CDR3 has 13 residues. CDR3 protein: CAGQGQVNTEAFF. As DNA, the CDR3 is TGTGCTGGACAGGGGCAGGTGAACACTGAAGCTTTCTTT.

The rearrangement links TRBV18 to TRBJ2-7, with 7 bases lining up with TRBD2. In germline, CDR1 is KGHSH, CDR2 LQKENI. There are 14 residues in the CDR3. The J segment lost 1 base and the V segment lost 1 base, leaving 1 base of the junction unmatched. The CDR3: CASSPRGLSYEQYF. CDR3 nucleotide sequence: TGTGCCAGCTCACCACGGGGACTATCCTACGAGCAGTACTTC.